The entry below describes one T cell receptor beta chain. What it binds is unknown. The data were taken from a study of cytomegalovirus exposure and HLA in healthy donors. General study results and limits: Most CMV-associated TCR beta chains were later found to appear HLA-restricted. Earlier results showed most TCR beta V segments being productive about 87% or about 30% of the time. Most TCRs appeared rarely, but some public TCRs recurred in many donors. Near-uniform donor sequencing depth was presumed by presence/absence analyses.

The PCR contained 60 Vbeta and 13 Jbeta primers. Only in-frame clones appear in the TCRdb table, and some are missing; sequencing was by immunoSEQ multiplex PCR. The data contain about 170,000 clones, roughly 80% of them singletons. The CDR3 loop spans 15 amino acids. Germline values: CDR1 LNHDA, CDR2 SQIVND (reference sequence). V was trimmed by 11 bases and J by 0 bases, leaving 19 bases between them. The chain joins TRBV19 to TRBJ1-1; unclear D gene. This clonotype was sampled from a male donor in good health and CMV-seronegative. Sample: PBMCs. CDR3 nucleotides: TGTGCCTCAGTTCAGGCGGGGTCGATGAACACTGAAGCTTTCTTT. The encoded protein is CASVQAGSMNTEAFF.